This entry is about one T cell receptor (beta chain). Its matching antigen is unknown. The PCR was carried out with 60 Vbeta primers and 13 Jbeta primers. Here immunoSEQ multiplex PCR was the method, and the copy in TCRdb shows in-frame clones only, minus some. The sample has about 110,000 clones, 71% seen once. Trimming at V came to 3 bases and at J to 1 base, leaving 4 bases not matched to a gene. This CDR3 region has 14 residues. The germline V gene encodes CDR1 SGHRS and CDR2 YFSETQ. The entry originates in a study of cytomegalovirus exposure and HLA in healthy donors. Study-level findings and limits: A later analysis appeared to link common viral pathogens to several of the most significant clusters. About 180 TCR beta chains were listed as cytomegalovirus-associated. Some V segments could not be told apart, so they were left out, TRBV6-2 and TRBV6-3 among them.

This TCR was recovered from a female donor in good health and CMV-seronegative. The material sequenced was PBMCs. This chain connects TRBV5-1 to TRBJ2-7; TRBD1 aligns across 7 bases. The DNA of the CDR3 is TGCGCCAGCAGCTCTAGACAGGGTTCCTACGAGCAGTACTTC. It encodes CASSSRQGSYEQYF. Supplemented by reference TRBV5-1 and TRBJ2-7, the full variable domain reads KAGVTQTPRYLIKTRGQQVTLSCSPISGHRSVSWYQQTPGQGLQFLFEYFSETQRNKGNFPGRFSGRQFSNSRSEMNVSTLELGDSALYLCASSSRQGSYEQYFGPGTRLTVT.